Listed below are T cell receptor beta chains from one sample, sequenced in a study of cytomegalovirus exposure and HLA in healthy donors. Libraries were prepared by immunoSEQ multiplex PCR; TCRdb keeps only in-frame clonotypes and omits some of them. The repertoire holds under 200,000 clones, with around three quarters as singletons. The source material was PBMCs. The source is a woman in her fifties or sixties in good health and CMV-seronegative. Both conserved end residues are part of each CDR3. D genes are given only for firm matches. Expanded clones are given a class, and other clones once, few, many or no size at all.

j_call: TRBJ1-4; d_call: -; v_call: TRBV19; clone_size: few; cdr3_nt: TGTGCCAGTAGTGAGGGTCCGTGGGAAAAACTGTTTTTT; cdr3_aa: CASSEGPWEKLFF
j_call: TRBJ1-3; d_call: -; v_call: TRBV25-1; clone_size: -; cdr3_nt: TGTGCCAGCAGTCCCCGGGGTGGAAACACCATATATTTT; cdr3_aa: CASSPRGGNTIYF
j_call: TRBJ2-1; d_call: TRBD2; v_call: TRBV28; clone_size: once; cdr3_nt: TGTGCCAGCAGTCCCGGACTAGCGGGAGAGGCGTTCTTC; cdr3_aa: CASSPGLAGEAFF
j_call: TRBJ1-6; d_call: -; v_call: TRBV5-1; clone_size: -; cdr3_nt: TGCGCCAGCAGCTTAGGGAGCTCCTATAATTCACCCCTCCACTTT; cdr3_aa: CASSLGSSYNSPLHF
j_call: TRBJ1-1; d_call: TRBD1; v_call: TRBV7-9; clone_size: -; cdr3_nt: TGTTCCAGCAGCCCTCGACAGGGGGACACTGAAGCTTTCTTT; cdr3_aa: CSSSPRQGDTEAFF
j_call: TRBJ2-3; d_call: -; v_call: TRBV21-1; clone_size: -; cdr3_nt: TGTGCCAGCAGCGAATCTCCGGGACAGAGCACAGATACGCAGTATTTT; cdr3_aa: CASSESPGQSTDTQYF
j_call: TRBJ1-4; d_call: -; v_call: TRBV19; clone_size: -; cdr3_nt: TGTGCCAGTAGTCCAACGGGGGGTGCGGATGAAAAACTGTTTTTT; cdr3_aa: CASSPTGGADEKLFF
j_call: TRBJ2-1; d_call: TRBD2; v_call: TRBV6-5; clone_size: -; cdr3_nt: TGTGCCAGCAGTTACTCGGCTAGCGGGAGACAGACGTTCTTC; cdr3_aa: CASSYSASGRQTFF
j_call: TRBJ2-7; d_call: -; v_call: TRBV5-1; clone_size: -; cdr3_nt: TGCGCCAGCAGCAGAGCTGCGGGGAGCAGGGAAGAGCAGTACTTC; cdr3_aa: CASSRAAGSREEQYF
j_call: TRBJ1-1; d_call: -; v_call: TRBV13; clone_size: once; cdr3_nt: TGTGCCAGCAGCCTCCGGGGGGCGAACACTGAAGCTTTCTTT; cdr3_aa: CASSLRGANTEAFF
j_call: TRBJ2-5; d_call: -; v_call: TRBV4-1; clone_size: -; cdr3_nt: TGCGCCAGCAGCCACCCCGGACAGCGGGACCAGTACTTC; cdr3_aa: CASSHPGQRDQYF
j_call: TRBJ2-2; d_call: -; v_call: TRBV7-2; clone_size: -; cdr3_nt: TGTGCCAGCAGGGGTACTCAAATTCGAGGCACCGGGGAGCTGTTTTTT; cdr3_aa: CASRGTQIRGTGELFF
j_call: TRBJ1-2; d_call: TRBD1; v_call: TRBV6-1; clone_size: -; cdr3_nt: TGTGCCAGCAGGGGGGGACAGGGGCTGAGCTACACCTTC; cdr3_aa: CASRGGQGLSYTF
j_call: TRBJ1-5; d_call: -; v_call: TRBV19; clone_size: -; cdr3_nt: TGTGCCAGTAGTATATCTCCCAGTATCAATCAGCCCCAGCATTTT; cdr3_aa: CASSISPSINQPQHF
j_call: TRBJ2-1; d_call: -; v_call: TRBV28; clone_size: -; cdr3_nt: TGTGCCAGCAGTCTGCCGCAGGGGTACAATGAGCAGTTCTTC; cdr3_aa: CASSLPQGYNEQFF
j_call: TRBJ1-1; d_call: TRBD1; v_call: TRBV5-1; clone_size: -; cdr3_nt: TGCGCCAGCAGCTTCTCCGGTGGACAGGGATCTTCTTTCTTT; cdr3_aa: CASSFSGGQGSSFF
j_call: TRBJ1-2; d_call: -; v_call: TRBV29-1; clone_size: -; cdr3_nt: TGCAGCGTTAAGACAGGATCTAACTATGGCTACACCTTC; cdr3_aa: CSVKTGSNYGYTF
j_call: TRBJ2-5; d_call: TRBD1; v_call: TRBV4-2; clone_size: -; cdr3_nt: TGTGCCAGCAGCCAAGACGGACAGGGTGAGCAGTACTTC; cdr3_aa: CASSQDGQGEQYF
j_call: TRBJ2-5; d_call: -; v_call: TRBV27; clone_size: once; cdr3_nt: TGTGCCAGCAATCCCCGGACAGCTCGGCGAGAGACCCAGTACTTC; cdr3_aa: CASNPRTARRETQYF
j_call: TRBJ1-5; d_call: TRBD1; v_call: TRBV10-3; clone_size: few; cdr3_nt: TGTGCCATCAGCGCCACAGGGGGGGATCAGCCCCAGCATTTT; cdr3_aa: CAISATGGDQPQHF
j_call: TRBJ2-7; d_call: TRBD1; v_call: TRBV28; clone_size: once; cdr3_nt: TGTGCCAGCAGTGCAGGGGGCGCGATCCTCGAGCAGTACTTC; cdr3_aa: CASSAGGAILEQYF
j_call: TRBJ2-3; d_call: TRBD2; v_call: TRBV7-8; clone_size: few; cdr3_nt: TGTGCCAGCAGCTTAAAGATGACTAGCGGGAGCACAGATACGCAGTATTTT; cdr3_aa: CASSLKMTSGSTDTQYF
j_call: TRBJ2-7; d_call: -; v_call: TRBV6-5; clone_size: -; cdr3_nt: TGTGCCAGCAGAAGAGACAGAACCTACGAGCAGTACTTC; cdr3_aa: CASRRDRTYEQYF
j_call: TRBJ1-5; d_call: -; v_call: TRBV29-1; clone_size: -; cdr3_nt: TGCAGCGTTGGGGGGGGGAATCAGCCCCAGCATTTT; cdr3_aa: CSVGGGNQPQHF
j_call: TRBJ2-2; d_call: -; v_call: TRBV28; clone_size: -; cdr3_nt: TGTGCCAGCAACTGGGGGGACACCGGGGAGCTGTTTTTT; cdr3_aa: CASNWGDTGELFF
j_call: TRBJ1-5; d_call: -; v_call: TRBV4-3; clone_size: -; cdr3_nt: TGCGCCAGCAGCCAGGGACTGAATAGCAATCAGCCCCAGCATTTT; cdr3_aa: CASSQGLNSNQPQHF
j_call: TRBJ2-1; d_call: -; v_call: TRBV28; clone_size: -; cdr3_nt: TGTGCCAGCAGTACGATGGAGGGACAGTCTTCTAACAATGAGCAGTTCTTC; cdr3_aa: CASSTMEGQSSNNEQFF
j_call: TRBJ1-5; d_call: TRBD1; v_call: TRBV19; clone_size: -; cdr3_nt: TGTGCCAGTAGCGGGACAGTAAGTAGCAATCAGCCCCAGCATTTT; cdr3_aa: CASSGTVSSNQPQHF
j_call: TRBJ1-4; d_call: -; v_call: TRBV4-1; clone_size: few; cdr3_nt: TGCGCCAGCAGCCAAGAGAACAGGGCTCTTTGGGAAAAACTGTTTTTT; cdr3_aa: CASSQENRALWEKLFF
j_call: TRBJ2-1; d_call: -; v_call: TRBV19; clone_size: -; cdr3_nt: TGTGCCAGTTCAGTCCCCAATGAGCAGTTCTTC; cdr3_aa: CASSVPNEQFF
j_call: TRBJ1-1; d_call: -; v_call: TRBV5-1; clone_size: few; cdr3_nt: TGCGCCAGCAGCTCGGACACTCTCGGGCAGGGGAACACTGAAGCTTTCTTT; cdr3_aa: CASSSDTLGQGNTEAFF
j_call: TRBJ2-3; d_call: TRBD2; v_call: TRBV4-1; clone_size: -; cdr3_nt: TGCGCCAGCAGCCAAGATTTGGGCCGGGGGGCAGATACGCAGTATTTT; cdr3_aa: CASSQDLGRGADTQYF
j_call: TRBJ2-7; d_call: TRBD1; v_call: TRBV7-9; clone_size: -; cdr3_nt: TGTTCCAGCAGCCGGGACAGGGTCTCCTACGAGCAGTACTTC; cdr3_aa: CSSSRDRVSYEQYF
j_call: TRBJ2-1; d_call: -; v_call: TRBV7-8; clone_size: once; cdr3_nt: TGTGCCAGCAGCTTAGAGATTGCCAGGGGTACCGCCAATGAGCAGTTCTTC; cdr3_aa: CASSLEIARGTANEQFF
j_call: TRBJ2-3; d_call: -; v_call: TRBV6-1; clone_size: -; cdr3_nt: TGTGCCAGCAGTAGAACAGATAACACAGATACGCAGTATTTT; cdr3_aa: CASSRTDNTDTQYF
j_call: TRBJ1-5; d_call: -; v_call: TRBV6-5; clone_size: -; cdr3_nt: TGTGCCAGCAGTTACTCGAGGAATAGCAATCAGCCCCAGCATTTT; cdr3_aa: CASSYSRNSNQPQHF
j_call: TRBJ1-4; d_call: -; v_call: TRBV19; clone_size: -; cdr3_nt: TGTGCCAGTAGCCCCGGGGGAGGGCTTAATGAAAAACTGTTTTTT; cdr3_aa: CASSPGGGLNEKLFF
j_call: TRBJ1-5; d_call: -; v_call: TRBV18; clone_size: -; cdr3_nt: TGTGCCAGCTCACCCCCCCCGTGGGAGCAACGGGGCAATCAGCCCCAGCATTTT; cdr3_aa: CASSPPPWEQRGNQPQHF
j_call: TRBJ2-1; d_call: -; v_call: TRBV12-5; clone_size: -; cdr3_nt: TGTGCTAGTGGCCGGGGGTCCTACAATGAGCAGTTCTTC; cdr3_aa: CASGRGSYNEQFF
j_call: TRBJ2-1; d_call: TRBD2; v_call: TRBV19; clone_size: -; cdr3_nt: TGTGCCAGTAGTGCGCCTTATGAAAGCGGGGGGGCCCATGAGCAGTTCTTC; cdr3_aa: CASSAPYESGGAHEQFF
j_call: TRBJ2-7; d_call: -; v_call: TRBV6-1; clone_size: -; cdr3_nt: TGTGCCAGCAGTGAAGGACAGCTGGGGGAGCAGTACTTC; cdr3_aa: CASSEGQLGEQYF
j_call: TRBJ2-6; d_call: -; v_call: TRBV6-5; clone_size: -; cdr3_nt: TGTGCCAGCAGTTCCAGATTCTCTGGGGCCAACGTCCTGACTTTC; cdr3_aa: CASSSRFSGANVLTF